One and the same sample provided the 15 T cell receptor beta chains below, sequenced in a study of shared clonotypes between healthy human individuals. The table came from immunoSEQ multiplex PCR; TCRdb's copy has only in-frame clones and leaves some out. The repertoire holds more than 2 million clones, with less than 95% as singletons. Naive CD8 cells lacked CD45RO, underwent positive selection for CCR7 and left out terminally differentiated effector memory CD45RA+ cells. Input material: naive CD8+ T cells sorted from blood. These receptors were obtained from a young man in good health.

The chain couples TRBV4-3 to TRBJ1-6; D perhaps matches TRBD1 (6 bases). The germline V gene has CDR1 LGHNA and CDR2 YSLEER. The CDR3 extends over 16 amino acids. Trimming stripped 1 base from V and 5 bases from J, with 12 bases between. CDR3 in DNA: TGCGCCAGCAGCCAAGCGGGGGGCCCAAATAATTCACCCCTCCACTTT. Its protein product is CASSQAGGPNNSPLHF.

The CDR3 reads CASSLGLAGGSNEQFF. In nucleotides, the CDR3 is TGCGCCAGCAGCCTGGGACTAGCGGGAGGGTCCAATGAGCAGTTCTTC. The chain combines TRBV5-1 with TRBJ2-1, with TRBD2 matching over 16 bases. The CDR3 is made up of 16 amino acids. V trimming: 4 bases; J trimming: 6 bases; junction bases outside the gene matches: 4. Germline loops: CDR1 SGHRS, CDR2 YFSETQ.

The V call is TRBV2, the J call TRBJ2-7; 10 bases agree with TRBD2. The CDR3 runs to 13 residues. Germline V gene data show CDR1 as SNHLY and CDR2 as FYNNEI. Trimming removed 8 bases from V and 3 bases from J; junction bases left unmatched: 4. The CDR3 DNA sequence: TGTGCCAGCGTTGGGACTAGCGACTACGAGCAGTACTTC. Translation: CASVGTSDYEQYF.

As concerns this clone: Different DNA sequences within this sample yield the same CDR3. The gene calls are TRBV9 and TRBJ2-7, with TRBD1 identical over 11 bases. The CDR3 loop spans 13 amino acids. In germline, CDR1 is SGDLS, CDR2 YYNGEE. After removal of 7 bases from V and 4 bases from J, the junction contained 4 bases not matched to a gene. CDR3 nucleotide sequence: TGTGCCAGCTCCGGGACAGGGGGGTACGAGCAGTACTTC. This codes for CASSGTGGYEQYF.

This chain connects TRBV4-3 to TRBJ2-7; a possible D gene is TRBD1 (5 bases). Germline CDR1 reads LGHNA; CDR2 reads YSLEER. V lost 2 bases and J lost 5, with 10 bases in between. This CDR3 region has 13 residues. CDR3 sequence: CASSQIQGDEQYF. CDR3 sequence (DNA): TGCGCCAGCAGCCAAATCCAGGGCGACGAGCAGTACTTC.

In DNA, the CDR3 is TGTGCCAGCAGCGGAGCGGGGAGCTCCTACGAGCAGTACTTC. Translation gives CASSGAGSSYEQYF. This rearrangement joins TRBV9 to TRBJ2-7; 7 bases match TRBD2. The V and J ends lost 3 bases and 0 bases, in that order; junction bases with no gene match: 3. The CDR3 has 14 residues. In germline, CDR1 is SGDLS, CDR2 YYNGEE.

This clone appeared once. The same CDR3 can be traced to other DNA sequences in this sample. The CDR3 sequence: CASSFTGGSYEQYF. The CDR3, as DNA: TGTGCCAGCAGCTTTACCGGCGGATCCTACGAGCAGTACTTC. The rearrangement uses TRBV7-2 and TRBJ2-7; D not resolved. Germline loops: CDR1 SGHTA, CDR2 FQGNSA. CDR3 size: 14 residues. V was shortened by 3 bases and J by 1 base, with 10 bases between the two germline ends.

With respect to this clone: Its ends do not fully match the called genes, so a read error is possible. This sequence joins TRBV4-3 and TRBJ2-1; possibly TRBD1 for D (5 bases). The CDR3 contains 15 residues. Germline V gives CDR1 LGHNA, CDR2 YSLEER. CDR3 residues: CASSQGVGRYNEQFF. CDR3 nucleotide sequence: TGCGCCAGCAGTCAAGGAGTGGGGCGCTACAATGAGCAGTTCTTC.

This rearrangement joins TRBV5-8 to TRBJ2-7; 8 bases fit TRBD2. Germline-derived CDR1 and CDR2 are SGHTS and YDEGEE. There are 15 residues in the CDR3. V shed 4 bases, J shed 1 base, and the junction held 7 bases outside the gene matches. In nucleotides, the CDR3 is TGTGCCAGCAGCGGCGGGGGGCTAAATTCCTACGAGCAGTACTTC. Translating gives CASSGGGLNSYEQYF.

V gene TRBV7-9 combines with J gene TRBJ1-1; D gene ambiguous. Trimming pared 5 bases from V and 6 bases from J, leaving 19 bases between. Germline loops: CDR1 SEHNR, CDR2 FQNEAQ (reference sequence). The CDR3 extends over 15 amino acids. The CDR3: CASSPGLGLIAEAFF. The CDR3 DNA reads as TGTGCCAGCAGCCCAGGTCTGGGTCTAATCGCTGAAGCTTTCTTT. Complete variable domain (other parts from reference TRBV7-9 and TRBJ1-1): DTGVSQNPRHKITKRGQNVTFRCDPISEHNRLYWYRQTLGQGPEFLTYFQNEAQLEKSRLLSDRFSAERPKGSFSTLEIQRTEQGDSAMYLCASSPGLGLIAEAFFGQGTRLTVV.

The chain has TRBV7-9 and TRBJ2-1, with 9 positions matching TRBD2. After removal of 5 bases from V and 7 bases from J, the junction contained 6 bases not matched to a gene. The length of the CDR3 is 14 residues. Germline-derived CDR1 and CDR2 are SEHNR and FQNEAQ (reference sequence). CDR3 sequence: CASSGLAGRNEQFF. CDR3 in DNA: TGTGCCAGCAGCGGTCTAGCGGGAAGGAATGAGCAGTTCTTC.

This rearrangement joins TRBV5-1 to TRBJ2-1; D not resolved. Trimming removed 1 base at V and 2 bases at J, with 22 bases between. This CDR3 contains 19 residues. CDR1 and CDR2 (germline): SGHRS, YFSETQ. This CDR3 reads CASSLFGVLSDQPYNEQFF. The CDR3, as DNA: TGCGCCAGCAGCTTGTTCGGTGTGCTTTCGGATCAACCCTACAATGAGCAGTTCTTC.

The CDR3 protein is CASSVEGAVDYEQYF. DNA of the CDR3: TGTGCCAGCAGCGTAGAAGGGGCAGTGGACTACGAGCAGTACTTC. V and J are TRBV9 and TRBJ2-7, with a tentative D call TRBD1 (5 bases). Germline lookup yields CDR1 SGDLS and CDR2 YYNGEE. This CDR3 region has 15 residues. V shed 0 bases and J shed 3 bases, with 13 bases lying between them.

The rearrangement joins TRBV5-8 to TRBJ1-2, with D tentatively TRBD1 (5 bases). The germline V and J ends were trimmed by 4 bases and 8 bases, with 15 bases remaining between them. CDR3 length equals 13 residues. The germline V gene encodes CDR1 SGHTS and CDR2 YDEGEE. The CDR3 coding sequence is TGTGCCAGCAGCCTTACAGGTCTAGAGGGCTACACCTTC. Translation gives CASSLTGLEGYTF.

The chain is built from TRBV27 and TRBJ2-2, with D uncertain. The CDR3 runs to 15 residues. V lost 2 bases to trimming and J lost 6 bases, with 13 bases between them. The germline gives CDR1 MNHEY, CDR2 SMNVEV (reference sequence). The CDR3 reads CASSLGAEGAGELFF. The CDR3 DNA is TGTGCCAGCAGTTTAGGCGCAGAAGGAGCCGGGGAGCTGTTTTTT.